The 20 T cell receptor beta chains given below trace back to one sample, sequenced in a study of tumour-infiltrating T cells in Burkitt lymphoma (dated by TCRdb to the early 2020s). The library came from the immunoSEQ multiplex PCR assay. In TCRdb, the immuneACCESS table is reduced to in-frame sequences with V and J assigned. These tables do not hold every clone; where another copy was compared, an unresolved V gene accounts for under half, and the others remain unexplained. The sample has about 16,000 clones on record, about 80% of them singletons. 2.1% of the sample goes to the ten largest clones. Sequencing used tumor tissue. The receptor set was obtained from a human donor with diffuse large B-cell lymphoma.

The chain recombines TRBV6-5 with TRBJ2-1, with no clear D. V lost 1 base and J 2 bases, leaving 6 bases between the germline ends. This CDR3 comprises 14 residues. Germline V gives CDR1 MNHEY, CDR2 SVGAGI. The CDR3 loop is CASSYFGPYNEQFF. CDR3 bases: TGTGCCAGCAGTTACTTCGGACCCTACAATGAGCAGTTCTTC.

In this sample, this clone turned up a few times. This sequence joins TRBV19 and TRBJ1-5; unclear D gene. Germline values: CDR1 LNHDA, CDR2 SQIVND (reference sequence). V lost 0 bases and J lost 0, with 9 bases in between. This CDR3 has 16 residues. The DNA of the CDR3 is TGTGCCAGTAGTATAGACCCCGGGGTTAGCAATCAGCCCCAGCATTTT. Protein product: CASSIDPGVSNQPQHF.

The chain has TRBV6-5 and TRBJ2-7; D is possibly TRBD1 (6 bases). Germline V gene lookup returns CDR1 MNHEY and CDR2 SVGAGI. The CDR3 has 14 amino acids. V lost 5 bases and J lost 0, with 11 bases in between. The CDR3 sequence: CASSQDRFSYEQYF. The CDR3 nucleotides are TGTGCCAGCAGTCAGGACAGATTCTCCTACGAGCAGTACTTC.

The chain links TRBV12-5 to TRBJ1-3; D might be TRBD1 (6 bases). The length of the CDR3 is 13 residues. V lost 6 bases to trimming and J lost 2 bases, with 8 bases between them. Germline CDR1 LGHNT, CDR2 FRNRAP. CDR3 sequence: CASGTGPGNTIYF. CDR3 coding DNA: TGTGCTAGTGGCACAGGGCCTGGAAACACCATATATTTT. The entire variable domain, with the rest obtained from reference TRBV12-5 and TRBJ1-3, is as follows: DARVTQTPRHKVTEMGQEVTMRCQPILGHNTVFWYRQTMMQGLELLAYFRNRAPLDDSGMPKDRFSAEMPDATLATLKIQPSEPRDSAVYFCASGTGPGNTIYFGEGSWLTVV.

V and J are TRBV19 and TRBJ1-2; a weak D match, TRBD1 (5 bases). This CDR3 has 12 residues. Trimming stripped 5 bases from V and 14 bases from J, with 18 bases between. The germline gives CDR1 LNHDA, CDR2 SQIVND (reference sequence). The CDR3 region has the DNA TGTGCCAGTAGTTCCCCGGGGGGACGAGGAACCTTC. Translating it yields CASSSPGGRGTF.

This rearrangement joins TRBV18 to TRBJ1-4, with D uncertain. There are 15 residues in the CDR3. Germline-derived CDR1 and CDR2 are KGHSH and LQKENI. Trimming removed 4 bases at V and 6 bases at J, with 15 bases between. CDR3 in DNA: TGTGCCAGCTCACAGGAGATTTTACGCGATGAAAAACTGTTTTTT. Its translation: CASSQEILRDEKLFF.

V and J are TRBV19 and TRBJ1-1, with TRBD1 as a possible D gene (5 bases). The CDR3 loop spans 14 amino acids. V was cut by 6 bases and J by 8 bases, with 19 bases left in between. CDR1 is LNHDA and CDR2 is SQIVND in the germline V gene (reference sequence). The CDR3, as DNA: TGTGCCAGTAGGGGGGTTGGGAGGGACGAAGAAGCTTTCTTT. Translated, it gives CASRGVGRDEEAFF.

The chain uses TRBV27 and TRBJ2-1; 9 bases align to TRBD1. The trim removed 6 bases at V and 5 bases at J, leaving 8 bases unmatched. This CDR3 has 15 residues. Germline loops: CDR1 MNHEY, CDR2 SMNVEV (reference sequence). The CDR3 is CASRMTGGYNNEQFF. CDR3 nucleotides: TGTGCCAGCAGGATGACAGGGGGGTACAACAATGAGCAGTTCTTC.

The chain carries TRBV19 and TRBJ1-5, with D uncertain. V lost 4 bases and J 0 bases, leaving 10 bases between the germline ends. The CDR3 loop spans 15 amino acids. Germline values: CDR1 LNHDA, CDR2 SQIVND (reference sequence). The CDR3 here is CASSKRTDSNQPQHF. The CDR3, as DNA: TGTGCCAGTAGTAAAAGGACGGATAGCAATCAGCCCCAGCATTTT.

The chain is built from TRBV4-2 and TRBJ1-5; D gene unclear. The CDR3 has 15 residues. V lost 0 bases to trimming and J lost 3 bases, with 9 bases between them. The germline CDR1 and CDR2 sequences are LGHNA and YNFKEQ. CDR3 residues: CASSQDVGINQPQHF. Here the CDR3 DNA reads TGTGCCAGCAGCCAAGACGTGGGGATCAATCAGCCCCAGCATTTT.

The chain recombines TRBV19 with TRBJ1-1, with unresolved D. The V end lost 6 bases, the J end lost 0 bases, and 23 bases lay between the germline ends. Germline CDR1 and CDR2: LNHDA and SQIVND (reference sequence). This CDR3 contains 18 residues. CDR3 loop: CASSLANVGVSLNTEAFF. CDR3 nucleotides: TGTGCCAGTAGCCTGGCCAACGTGGGCGTTAGTTTGAACACTGAAGCTTTCTTT.

J is TRBJ1-2 and V is TRBV6-5; TRBD1 agrees at 9 bases. V trimming: 6 bases; J trimming: 7 bases; junction bases outside the gene matches: 3. Germline CDR1 reads MNHEY; CDR2 reads SVGAGI. CDR3 size: 12 residues. The CDR3 loop is CASSETGGGYTF. As DNA, the CDR3 is TGTGCCAGCAGCGAGACAGGGGGTGGCTACACCTTC.

This clone has just one count. The V call is TRBV7-8, the J call TRBJ1-1; D is undetermined. Germline V gene lookup returns CDR1 SGHVS and CDR2 FQNEAQ. V shed 1 base and J shed 4 bases, with 7 bases lying between them. The CDR3 runs to 13 residues. The DNA for the CDR3 is TGTGCCAGCAGCTTAGGGTCTTTCACTGAAGCTTTCTTT. This encodes CASSLGSFTEAFF.

J is TRBJ2-2 and V is TRBV7-9; D possibly corresponds to TRBD1 (6 bases). The ends were cut back, 7 bases at V and 4 bases at J, with 19 bases in the middle. This CDR3 has 16 amino acids. Germline V gene lookup returns CDR1 SEHNR and CDR2 FQNEAQ (reference sequence). DNA of the CDR3: TGTGCCAGCACCCCAATCTGGACAGCCCCCACCGGGGAGCTGTTTTTT. Translated: CASTPIWTAPTGELFF.

The DNA of the CDR3 is TGCAGCGTTTCCGCGGGACAGGGGGTGGCTGGAAACACCATATATTTT. This encodes CSVSAGQGVAGNTIYF. J is TRBJ1-3 and V is TRBV29-1, with TRBD1 identical over 11 bases. The germline V gene has CDR1 SQVTM and CDR2 ANQGSEA. The CDR3 runs to 16 residues. Trimming cost V 5 bases and J 2 bases; bases outside gene matches: 8.

This clone came up once. The rearrangement joins TRBV29-1 to TRBJ1-4; possible D gene TRBD1, 5 bases. The CDR3 is 13 amino acids. The V gene's germline CDR1 is SQVTM and CDR2 ANQGSEA. V was cut by 6 bases and J by 6 bases, with 14 bases left in between. CDR3 residues: CSVLGTRDEKLFF. The CDR3 DNA is TGCAGCGTCCTCGGGACTAGAGATGAAAAACTGTTTTTT.

This chain connects TRBV4-2 to TRBJ1-4; D gene uncertain. Germline V gene data show CDR1 as LGHNA and CDR2 as YNFKEQ. This CDR3 region has 16 residues. V was pared by 0 bases and J by 3 bases, with 11 bases between. The CDR3 nucleotides read TGTGCCAGCAGCCAAGATGTGGGGTCGGCTAATGAAAAACTGTTTTTT. Translating it yields CASSQDVGSANEKLFF.

This clone has only a few counts. This rearrangement joins TRBV11-2 to TRBJ2-1; 7 bases line up with TRBD1. Per germline, CDR1 SGHAT and CDR2 FQNNGV. The junction had 4 bases not matched to a gene; V was cut back by 0 bases and J by 2 bases. CDR3 length: 16 amino acids. The CDR3 loop is CASSLDFGTAYNEQFF. The CDR3 DNA reads TGTGCCAGCAGCTTAGATTTCGGGACAGCCTACAATGAGCAGTTCTTC.

This chain joins TRBV7-2 and TRBJ1-1; perhaps TRBD1 as D (5 bases). The CDR3 contains 16 residues. Germline V lookup: CDR1 SGHTA, CDR2 FQGNSA. V was pared by 4 bases and J by 4 bases, with 19 bases between. CDR3 region: CASSSGGFGLGTEAFF. In nucleotides, the CDR3 is TGTGCCAGCAGCTCCGGGGGATTTGGCCTAGGCACTGAAGCTTTCTTT.

This clone has a handful of counts. The chain uses TRBV11-2 and TRBJ2-5; D ambiguous. CDR1 is SGHAT, CDR2 FQNNGV, per germline. This CDR3 is built from 13 residues. V was pared by 1 base and J by 5 bases, with 8 bases between. The CDR3 nucleotides are TGTGCCAGCAGCTTAGTATCGTGGGAGACCCAGTACTTC. Translated, it gives CASSLVSWETQYF. The complete variable domain, with remaining parts taken from reference TRBV11-2 and TRBJ2-5, reads EAGVAQSPRYKIIEKRQSVAFWCNPISGHATLYWYQQILGQGPKLLIQFQNNGVVDDSQLPKDRFSAERLKGVDSTLKIQPAKLEDSAVYLCASSLVSWETQYFGPGTRLLVL.